The clone carrying this T cell receptor beta chain was counted between two and nine times. The antigen is undetermined. V was shortened by 4 bases and J by 11 bases, with 29 bases between the two germline ends. Germline CDR1 is MGHDK and CDR2 is SYGVNS. The CDR3 has 17 residues. The data were taken from a study of blood T cells in healthy people across ages. Through a sample-barcoded 5' primer and a J-beta primer mix, a second PCR was run for roughly 7 to 12 cycles. A tag from a template-switch adaptor with 12 random nucleotides marked each cDNA molecule. A single record per CDR3 protein comes from TCRdb applying MiXCR to the 5' RACE reads. Of approximately 1,000,000 distinct CDR3 sequences listed, more than 40% are singletons. General observations from the study: Investigators treated diversity estimates from one million T cells as underestimates.

The source is a woman aged 55-70 years in good health. The sample comprised blood. The V call is TRBV25-1, the J call TRBJ1-1, with unresolved D. CDR3 amino acids: CASSGYSATFTSLQAFF. Written as DNA, the CDR3 is TGTGCCAGCAGTGGGTACAGCGCAACGTTCACCTCCCTTCAGGCTTTCTTT. The full variable domain, rest sourced from reference TRBV25-1 and TRBJ1-1, is EADIYQTPRYLVIGTGKKITLECSQTMGHDKMYWYQQDPGMELHLIHYSYGVNSTEKGDLSSESTVSRIRTEHFPLTLESARPSHTSQYLCASSGYSATFTSLQAFFGQGTRLTVV.